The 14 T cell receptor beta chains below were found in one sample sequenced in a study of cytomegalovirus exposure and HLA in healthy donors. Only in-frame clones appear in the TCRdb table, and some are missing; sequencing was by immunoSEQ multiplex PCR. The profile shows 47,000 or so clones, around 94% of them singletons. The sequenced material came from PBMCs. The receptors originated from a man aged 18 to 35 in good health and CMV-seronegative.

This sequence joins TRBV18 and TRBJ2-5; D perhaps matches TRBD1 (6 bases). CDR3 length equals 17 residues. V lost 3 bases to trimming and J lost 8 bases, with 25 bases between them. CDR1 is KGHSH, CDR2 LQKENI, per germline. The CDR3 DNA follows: TGTGCCAGCTCACCCCTCCCCCCGACAGGTCGGGGCGGAACCCAGTACTTC. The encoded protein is CASSPLPPTGRGGTQYF.

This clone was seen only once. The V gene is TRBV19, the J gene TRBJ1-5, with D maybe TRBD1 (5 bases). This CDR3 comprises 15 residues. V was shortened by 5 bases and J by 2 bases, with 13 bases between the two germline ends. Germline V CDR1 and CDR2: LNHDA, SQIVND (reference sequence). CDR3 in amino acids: CASSVPGLGNQPQHF. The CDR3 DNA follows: TGTGCCAGTAGTGTCCCAGGGCTTGGCAATCAGCCCCAGCATTTT.

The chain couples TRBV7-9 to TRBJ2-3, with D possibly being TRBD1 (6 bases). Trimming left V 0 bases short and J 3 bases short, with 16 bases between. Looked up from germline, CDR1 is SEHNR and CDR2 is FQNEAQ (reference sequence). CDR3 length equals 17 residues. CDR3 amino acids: CASSLAPQGPWTDTQYF. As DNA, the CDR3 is TGTGCCAGCAGCTTAGCCCCCCAGGGGCCTTGGACAGATACGCAGTATTTT.

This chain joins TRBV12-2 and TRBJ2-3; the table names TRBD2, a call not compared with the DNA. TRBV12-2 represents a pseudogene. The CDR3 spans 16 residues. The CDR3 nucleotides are TGTGCAAGTCGCTACCGGACTAGCGGGGCCACAGATACGCAGTATTTT. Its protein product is CASRYRTSGATDTQYF.

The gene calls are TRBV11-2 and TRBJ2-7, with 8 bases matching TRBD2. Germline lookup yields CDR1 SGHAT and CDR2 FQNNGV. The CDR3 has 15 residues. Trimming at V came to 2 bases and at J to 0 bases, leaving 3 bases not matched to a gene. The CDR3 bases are TGTGCCAGCAGCTTAATGGCGGGAGGCTCCTACGAGCAGTACTTC. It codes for CASSLMAGGSYEQYF. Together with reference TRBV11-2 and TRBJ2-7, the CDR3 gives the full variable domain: EAGVAQSPRYKIIEKRQSVAFWCNPISGHATLYWYQQILGQGPKLLIQFQNNGVVDDSQLPKDRFSAERLKGVDSTLKIQPAKLEDSAVYLCASSLMAGGSYEQYFGPGTRLTVT.

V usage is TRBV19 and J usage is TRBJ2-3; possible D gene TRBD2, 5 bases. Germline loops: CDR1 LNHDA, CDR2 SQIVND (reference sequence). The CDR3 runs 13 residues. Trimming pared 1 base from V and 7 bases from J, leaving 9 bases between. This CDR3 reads CASSIGPGNTQYF. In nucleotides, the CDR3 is TGTGCCAGTAGTATAGGCCCCGGGAATACGCAGTATTTT.

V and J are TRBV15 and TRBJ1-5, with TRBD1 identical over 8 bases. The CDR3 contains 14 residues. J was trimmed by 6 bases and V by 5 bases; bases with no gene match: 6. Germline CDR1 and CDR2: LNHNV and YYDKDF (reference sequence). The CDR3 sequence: CATSARGLGQPQHF. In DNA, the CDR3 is TGTGCCACCAGCGCCAGGGGGCTAGGTCAGCCCCAGCATTTT.

This CDR3 is CASSVGAGRHNEQFF. The CDR3 DNA is TGTGCCAGCAGCGTAGGAGCGGGCAGGCACAATGAGCAGTTCTTC. The chain employs TRBV9 and TRBJ2-1; possible D gene TRBD2, 6 bases. The ends were cut back, 0 bases at V and 5 bases at J, with 12 bases in the middle. Per germline, CDR1 SGDLS and CDR2 YYNGEE. The CDR3 covers 15 residues.

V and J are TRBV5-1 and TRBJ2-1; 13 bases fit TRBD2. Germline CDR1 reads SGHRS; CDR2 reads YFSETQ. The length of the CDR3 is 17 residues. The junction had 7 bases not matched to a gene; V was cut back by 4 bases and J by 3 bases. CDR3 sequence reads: CASSVRLAGGSYNEQFF. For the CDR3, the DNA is TGCGCCAGCAGCGTACGACTAGCGGGAGGCAGCTACAATGAGCAGTTCTTC.

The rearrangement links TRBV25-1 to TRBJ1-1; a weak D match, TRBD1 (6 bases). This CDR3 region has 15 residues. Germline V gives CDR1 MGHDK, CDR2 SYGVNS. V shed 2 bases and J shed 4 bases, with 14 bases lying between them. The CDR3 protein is CASSEAGRGSTEAFF. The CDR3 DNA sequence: TGTGCCAGCAGTGAAGCGGGCAGGGGAAGCACTGAAGCTTTCTTT.

The CDR3 DNA is TGCGGCTCGGAGGGGGCAGGGGAAAAACTGTTTTTT. Translating it yields CGSEGAGEKLFF. V usage is TRBV23-1 and J usage is TRBJ1-4; 7 nucleotides match TRBD1. TRBV23-1 is designated an ORF whose function remains uncertain. This CDR3 has 12 amino acids.

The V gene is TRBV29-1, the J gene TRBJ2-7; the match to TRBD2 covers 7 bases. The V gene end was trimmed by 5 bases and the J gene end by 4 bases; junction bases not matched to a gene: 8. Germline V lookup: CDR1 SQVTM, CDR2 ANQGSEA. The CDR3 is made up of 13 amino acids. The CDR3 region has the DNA TGCAGCGTTCGGCAGCGGGGTACATACGAGCAGTACTTC. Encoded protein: CSVRQRGTYEQYF.

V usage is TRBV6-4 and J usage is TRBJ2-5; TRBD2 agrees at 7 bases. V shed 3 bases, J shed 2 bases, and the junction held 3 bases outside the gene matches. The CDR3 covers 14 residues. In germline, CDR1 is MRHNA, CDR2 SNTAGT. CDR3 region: CASSDQAGQETQYF. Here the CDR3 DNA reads TGTGCCAGCAGTGATCAAGCGGGGCAAGAGACCCAGTACTTC.

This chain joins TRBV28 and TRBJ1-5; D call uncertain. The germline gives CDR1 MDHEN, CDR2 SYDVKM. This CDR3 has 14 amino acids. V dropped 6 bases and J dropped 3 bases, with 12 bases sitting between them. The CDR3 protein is CASSQDGFNQPQHF. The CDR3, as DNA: TGTGCCAGCAGCCAAGACGGGTTCAATCAGCCCCAGCATTTT.